These 21 T cell receptor beta chains came from one sample sequenced in a study of blood T cell repertoires in COVID-19. Clones were sequenced by immunoSEQ multiplex PCR, and TCRdb holds only the in-frame ones, with some missing. Of fewer than 250,000 clones in the sample, 88% are singletons; the top ten hold less than 5.5%. Sequences were obtained from peripheral blood. These TCRs come from a human donor in a cohort sampled during active COVID-19.

The rearrangement links TRBV5-6 to TRBJ2-7; D might be TRBD1 (5 bases). This CDR3 has 13 amino acids. Germline V gene sequence: CDR1 SGHDT, CDR2 YYEEEE. V shed 0 bases and J shed 2 bases, with 6 bases lying between them. The CDR3: CASSLDRTYEQYF. For the CDR3, the DNA is TGTGCCAGCAGCTTGGACAGGACCTACGAGCAGTACTTC.

For this clone: The sample contains more than one DNA sequence encoding this CDR3. In DNA form, the CDR3 reads TGTGCCAGCAGCCAAGGAGGGGGAATCACTGAAGCTTTCTTT. This sequence encodes CASSQGGGITEAFF. The chain uses TRBV3-1 (or the pseudogene TRBV3-2) and TRBJ1-1; a possible D gene is TRBD1 (6 bases). Trimming left V 1 base short and J 4 bases short, with 10 bases between. CDR1 and CDR2 (germline): LGHDT, YNNKEL (reference sequence). The CDR3 contains 14 residues.

This clone occurred a few times. The chain is built from TRBV6-2 or TRBV6-3 and TRBJ2-2; TRBD2 is a possible D gene (6 bases). V was cut by 5 bases and J by 4 bases, with 8 bases left in between. CDR1 and CDR2 (germline): MNHEY, SVGEGT. The CDR3 spans 13 residues. CDR3 DNA: TGTGCCAGCAGTAGACTAGTCACCGGGGAGCTGTTTTTT. This encodes CASSRLVTGELFF.

The chain is built from TRBV19 and TRBJ2-1; 7 bases agree with TRBD2. Germline loops: CDR1 LNHDA, CDR2 SQIVND (reference sequence). The CDR3 length is 14 residues. Unmatched junction bases numbered 4, after V lost 3 bases and J lost 5 bases. CDR3 in amino acids: CASSMWLADNEQFF. The CDR3 coding sequence is TGTGCCAGTAGTATGTGGCTAGCGGACAATGAGCAGTTCTTC.

V gene TRBV12-3 or TRBV12-4 combines with J gene TRBJ2-3; D remains unclear. Trimming shortened V by 3 bases and J by 7 bases, and 8 bases separated the two germline ends. The CDR3 covers 12 residues. In nucleotides, the CDR3 is TGTGCCAGCAGTTTTTGGAGAAATACGCAGTATTTT. Translation: CASSFWRNTQYF.

The chain recombines TRBV18 with TRBJ1-1; TRBD1 is a possible D gene (5 bases). Germline loops: CDR1 KGHSH, CDR2 LQKENI. The V end was cut by 3 bases, the J end by 11 bases, with 16 bases between. The CDR3 length is 13 residues. CDR3 region: CASSPPDTQSAFF. The CDR3 DNA sequence: TGTGCCAGCTCACCTCCGGACACCCAGTCGGCTTTCTTT.

The chain couples TRBV5-1 to TRBJ2-7, with 7 bases aligning to TRBD1. V lost 4 bases to trimming and J lost 1 base; unmatched junction nucleotides: 20. Germline V gene sequence: CDR1 SGHRS, CDR2 YFSETQ. CDR3 length: 19 residues. This chain's CDR3 is CASSQRPGTALRPSYEQYF. DNA of the CDR3: TGCGCCAGCAGCCAGCGGCCCGGGACAGCCCTTCGACCTTCCTACGAGCAGTACTTC.

The chain couples TRBV2 to TRBJ1-4; no clear D. Trimming took 4 bases from V and 2 from J, leaving 8 bases between them. Germline CDR1 is SNHLY and CDR2 is FYNNEI. The CDR3 runs to 14 residues. The CDR3 DNA is TGTGCCAGCAGTGGTGCGGGGACTAATGAAAAACTGTTTTTT. It codes for CASSGAGTNEKLFF.

This rearrangement joins TRBV11-2 to TRBJ2-2; no definite D call. Between the trimmed V and J ends, which lost 0 bases and 5 bases, there was a span of 7 bases. The CDR3 length is 14 residues. CDR1 and CDR2 (germline): SGHAT, FQNNGV. CDR3 bases: TGTGCCAGCAGCTTAGAATTCGGGACCGGGGAGCTGTTTTTT. Protein: CASSLEFGTGELFF.

V gene TRBV4-3 combines with J gene TRBJ2-3; TRBD2 matches 9 bases. This CDR3 has 17 amino acids. In germline, CDR1 is LGHNA, CDR2 YSLEER. Germline trimming cut 1 base from V and 2 bases from J; bases unmatched to any gene: 7. Here the CDR3 reads CASSQGALAGLTDTQYF. The CDR3 nucleotides read TGCGCCAGCAGCCAAGGGGCTCTAGCGGGGCTCACAGATACGCAGTATTTT.

The V and J genes are TRBV6-1 and TRBJ1-6; TRBD1 is a possible D gene (5 bases). Trimming left V 0 bases short and J 12 bases short, with 18 bases between. The CDR3 is made up of 16 amino acids. Germline V gene data show CDR1 as MNHNS and CDR2 as SASEGT. The CDR3 DNA is TGTGCCAGCAGTGAAGCCGGAGGGACCGTGGGGGGACCCCTCCACTTT. As protein: CASSEAGGTVGGPLHF.

The chain carries TRBV5-1 and TRBJ2-7; 7 positions match TRBD2. Germline V gene sequence: CDR1 SGHRS, CDR2 YFSETQ. V shed 1 base, J shed 4 bases, and the junction held 5 bases outside the gene matches. The CDR3 spans 14 residues. CDR3 region: CASSLSAGAYEQYF. Here the CDR3 DNA reads TGCGCCAGCAGCTTGTCGGCGGGAGCATACGAGCAGTACTTC.

The rearrangement joins TRBV4-1 to TRBJ2-1, with 8 bases lining up with TRBD1. The germline V gene has CDR1 MGHRA and CDR2 YSYEKL. This CDR3 comprises 16 residues. Germline trimming cut 4 bases from V and 0 bases from J; bases unmatched to any gene: 5. CDR3: CASSPGTGPSYNEQFF. The CDR3 nucleotides read TGCGCCAGCAGCCCCGGGACAGGACCCTCCTACAATGAGCAGTTCTTC.

CDR3: CASSLYRVNTEAFF. CDR3 DNA sequence: TGTGCCAGCAGTTTATATCGGGTAAACACTGAAGCTTTCTTT. This chain connects TRBV6-2 or TRBV6-3 to TRBJ1-1; no definite D call. The V and J ends lost 4 bases and 2 bases respectively, with 11 bases between them. Germline V gene data show CDR1 as MNHEY and CDR2 as SVGEGT. The length of the CDR3 is 14 residues.

The chain has TRBV2 and TRBJ2-7, with TRBD1 matching over 8 bases. From germline, CDR1 is SNHLY and CDR2 FYNNEI. V lost 5 bases and J lost 11; bases outside the gene matches: 5. CDR3 length: 11 amino acids. The CDR3 coding sequence is TGTGCCAGCAGTACAGGACAGGGTAAGTACTTC. Translating it yields CASSTGQGKYF.

This clone was seen only a few times. The V gene is TRBV6-5, the J gene TRBJ1-2, with D tentatively TRBD1 (5 bases). Trimming left V 2 bases short and J 5 bases short, with 15 bases between. The CDR3 covers 15 residues. Looked up from germline, CDR1 is MNHEY and CDR2 is SVGAGI. CDR3 region: CASSYPGAGKYGYTF. The CDR3 region has the DNA TGTGCCAGCAGTTACCCTGGGGCGGGAAAATATGGCTACACCTTC.

This chain links TRBV3-1 (or the pseudogene TRBV3-2) with TRBJ2-7; no reliable D call. V lost 1 base and J lost 5, with 12 bases in between. This CDR3 contains 14 residues. Germline loops: CDR1 LGHDT, CDR2 YNNKEL (reference sequence). The CDR3 protein is CASSQVTGYDEQYF. CDR3 sequence (DNA): TGTGCCAGCAGCCAAGTTACGGGTTACGACGAGCAGTACTTC.

The chain recombines TRBV28 with TRBJ2-7, with 9 positions matching TRBD1. From germline, CDR1 is MDHEN and CDR2 SYDVKM. V was clipped by 6 bases and J by 4 bases; unmatched bases: 10. This CDR3 has 15 amino acids. The CDR3 coding sequence is TGTGCCAGCAGGGGCTCACAGGGGGCGATTTACGAGCAGTACTTC. It encodes CASRGSQGAIYEQYF.

This chain uses TRBV7-2 with TRBJ2-1; 7 nucleotides match TRBD1. The CDR3 is 15 amino acids. Germline V lookup: CDR1 SGHTA, CDR2 FQGNSA. Trimming removed 5 bases from V and 5 bases from J; junction bases left unmatched: 9. The CDR3 sequence is CASSPTGWPHNEQFF. CDR3 DNA: TGTGCCAGCAGCCCGACAGGGTGGCCGCACAATGAGCAGTTCTTC.

The V gene is TRBV11-2, the J gene TRBJ2-1, with 12 bases aligning to TRBD2. Looked up from germline, CDR1 is SGHAT and CDR2 is FQNNGV. The trim removed 0 bases at V and 1 base at J, leaving 7 bases unmatched. The CDR3 loop spans 19 amino acids. CDR3 in DNA: TGTGCCAGCAGCTTAGAGGCTAGCGGGGGGGCCAGATCCTACAATGAGCAGTTCTTC. Its protein product is CASSLEASGGARSYNEQFF.

The CDR3 DNA follows: TGTGCCAGCAGGAGCCGGTACAATCAGCCCCAGCATTTT. Translating gives CASRSRYNQPQHF. The V and J genes are TRBV2 and TRBJ1-5; the D is unclear. V lost 6 bases and J 3 bases, leaving 9 bases between the germline ends. The CDR3 consists of 13 residues. Looked up from germline, CDR1 is SNHLY and CDR2 is FYNNEI.